What follows is one T cell receptor beta chain and its context. Sample-barcoded 5' priming and a J-beta primer mix drove a second PCR of about 6 to 11 cycles. TCRdb independently ran MiXCR on the 5' RACE reads; one entry per CDR3 protein. The repertoire holds 800,000 to 1,000,000 distinct CDR3 sequences, with under 50% as singletons. These data originate in a study of blood T cells in healthy people across ages. The CDR3 loop spans 17 amino acids. Germline values: CDR1 SGHDT, CDR2 YYEEEE. Trimming removed 0 bases at V and 0 bases at J, with 15 bases between. The V call is TRBV5-6, the J call TRBJ1-2, with D perhaps TRBD1 (6 bases). The receptor comes from a young man in good health. Sequences were obtained from blood. The CDR3 here is CASSLERTALPNYGYTF. In nucleotides, the CDR3 is TGTGCCAGCAGCTTGGAGCGGACAGCACTGCCTAACTATGGCTACACCTTC. Drawing the rest from reference TRBV5-6 and TRBJ1-2, the complete variable domain is DAGVTQSPTHLIKTRGQQVTLRCSPKSGHDTVSWYQQALGQGPQFIFQYYEEEERQRGNFPDRFSGHQFPNYSSELNVNALLLGDSALYLCASSLERTALPNYGYTFGSGTRLTVV.